The next 14 T cell receptor beta chains were all read from a single sample in a study of response to subunit inactivated influenza vaccine. MiXCR was run by TCRdb on the RT-PCR reads, yielding one entry per CDR3 protein. The table shows about 300,000 distinct CDR3 sequences, with around 20% occurring only once. The sample was PBMCs from blood, taken approximately 22 months after vaccination. These receptors all stem from a man in his fifties or sixties who received an inactivated influenza vaccine.

The chain uses TRBV6-2 or TRBV6-3 and TRBJ2-2, with D maybe TRBD1 (6 bases). The CDR3 loop spans 14 amino acids. With 4 bases removed from V and 2 bases from J, the gap between germline ends came to 8 bases. In germline, CDR1 is MNHEY, CDR2 SVGEGT. CDR3 region: CASSFRGNTGELFF. CDR3 nucleotides: TGTGCCAGCAGTTTCAGGGGAAACACCGGGGAGCTGTTTTTT.

As regards this clonotype: A much larger clone lies one base from this, so it may be a read error. The missing conserved phenylalanine or tryptophan at the end of this CDR3 makes a read error likely. The chain links TRBV13 to TRBJ1-2; perhaps TRBD1 as D (5 bases). The V end was cut by 3 bases, the J end by 2 bases, with 10 bases between. Looked up from germline, CDR1 is PRHDT and CDR2 is FYEKMQ (reference sequence). This CDR3 contains 14 residues. DNA of the CDR3: TGTGCCAGCAGCTTGCGGGAGGGGAACTATGGCTACACCCTC. Protein product: CASSLREGNYGYTL.

V gene TRBV3-1 combines with J gene TRBJ2-7; D is unresolved. This CDR3 has 13 residues. Germline CDR1 and CDR2: LGHDT and YNNKEL (reference sequence). The V end lost 4 bases, the J end lost 2 bases, and 9 bases lay between the germline ends. CDR3 nucleotide sequence: TGTGCCAGCAGCCCCGGAAGGACCTACGAGCAGTACTTC. It translates to CASSPGRTYEQYF.

J is TRBJ2-1 and V is TRBV10-3; 8 bases fit TRBD2. The CDR3 totals 16 residues. V lost 7 bases and J lost 0; bases outside the gene matches: 8. The germline V gene encodes CDR1 ENHRY and CDR2 SYGVKD. CDR3 region: CAINSGTRSSYNEQFF. In nucleotides, the CDR3 is TGTGCCATCAATTCCGGGACTAGGAGCTCCTACAATGAGCAGTTCTTC.

This clonotype was found a few times. The rearrangement links TRBV10-3 to TRBJ1-5, with unresolved D. Trimming pared 2 bases from V and 4 bases from J, leaving 9 bases between. The CDR3 loop spans 14 amino acids. CDR1 and CDR2 (germline): ENHRY, SYGVKD. CDR3 sequence reads: CAISEDTANQPQHF. The CDR3 DNA sequence: TGTGCCATCAGTGAGGACACGGCGAATCAGCCCCAGCATTTT.

V usage is TRBV10-3 and J usage is TRBJ1-6; D unresolved. CDR3 length equals 12 residues. Trimming removed 2 bases at V and 5 bases at J, with 1 base between. Looked up from germline, CDR1 is ENHRY and CDR2 is SYGVKD. CDR3 DNA: TGTGCCATCAGTGAGGATAATTCACCCCTCCACTTT. It is translated as CAISEDNSPLHF.

The chain has TRBV18 and TRBJ1-5; perhaps TRBD1 as D (5 bases). The CDR3 runs 14 residues. In germline, CDR1 is KGHSH, CDR2 LQKENI. The germline V and J ends were trimmed by 5 bases and 5 bases, with 13 bases remaining between them. The CDR3 nucleotides are TGTGCCAGCTCAAAAGACAGAACATATCAGCCCCAGCATTTT. It specifies CASSKDRTYQPQHF.

The rearrangement links TRBV2 to TRBJ2-2; D might be TRBD1 or TRBD2, each matching 8 bases. The CDR3 has 15 residues. The V and J ends lost 8 bases and 5 bases respectively, with 18 bases between them. Per germline, CDR1 SNHLY and CDR2 FYNNEI. The CDR3 sequence is CASREGQAGTGELFF. CDR3 coding DNA: TGTGCCAGCCGGGAGGGACAGGCGGGAACCGGGGAGCTGTTTTTT.

This clonotype has just a few counts. J is TRBJ1-4 and V is TRBV12-3 or TRBV12-4; tentative D call: TRBD1 (5 bases). The CDR3 runs 16 residues. V dropped 6 bases and J dropped 1 base, with 15 bases sitting between them. The CDR3 is CASRPPGVGTNEKLFF. The CDR3 DNA sequence: TGTGCCAGCAGGCCTCCGGGGGTGGGAACTAATGAAAAACTGTTTTTT.

In its sample, this clonotype was seen a few times. V is TRBV20-1 and J is TRBJ2-7, with 8 bases identical to TRBD1. The length of the CDR3 is 16 residues. The ends lost 0 bases at V and 2 bases at J; junction bases unmatched: 9. CDR1 DFQATT and CDR2 SNEGSKA come from the germline V gene (reference sequence). The chain's CDR3 is CSARDPRQGPTYEQYF. CDR3 nucleotide sequence: TGCAGTGCTAGAGATCCCCGACAGGGGCCGACCTACGAGCAGTACTTC.

This clonotype was seen a handful of times. V and J are TRBV28 and TRBJ1-2; possible D gene TRBD1, 6 bases. V lost 3 bases and J lost 5, with 13 bases in between. CDR3 length equals 14 residues. The germline V gene encodes CDR1 MDHEN and CDR2 SYDVKM. CDR3 DNA: TGTGCCAGCAGTTTGCGGACAGCACAGTATGGCTACACCTTC. Amino acids: CASSLRTAQYGYTF.

This sequence joins TRBV7-8 and TRBJ2-2; 13 bases match TRBD2. CDR1 and CDR2 (germline): SGHVS, FQNEAQ. This CDR3 comprises 18 residues. The junction had 7 bases not matched to a gene; V was cut back by 1 base and J by 5 bases. The CDR3: CASSLGIPGLAGTGELFF. DNA for the CDR3: TGTGCCAGCAGCTTAGGGATACCGGGACTAGCGGGAACCGGGGAGCTGTTTTTT. Full variable domain (remainder filled in from reference TRBV7-8 and TRBJ2-2): GAGVSQSPRYKVAKRGQDVALRCDPISGHVSLFWYQQALGQGPEFLTYFQNEAQLDKSGLPSDRFFAERPEGSVSTLKIQRTQQEDSAVYLCASSLGIPGLAGTGELFFGEGSRLTVL.

This clonotype was detected once. This rearrangement joins TRBV6-1 to TRBJ2-7; 7 bases line up with TRBD2. V lost 4 bases to trimming and J lost 5 bases; unmatched junction nucleotides: 8. CDR1 is MNHNS and CDR2 is SASEGT in the germline V gene. The CDR3 is made up of 14 amino acids. Written as DNA, the CDR3 is TGTGCCAGCAGTGGCGGGAGCCTTTGGGACGAGCAGTACTTC. Protein product: CASSGGSLWDEQYF.

The CDR3 coding sequence is TGTGCCAGCAGTTTTCTAGCGGGAGGTTCCTACAATGAGCAGTTCTTC. Amino acid sequence: CASSFLAGGSYNEQFF. J is TRBJ2-1 and V is TRBV28; 11 bases align to TRBD2. Germline loops: CDR1 MDHEN, CDR2 SYDVKM. Trimming removed 3 bases from V and 1 base from J; junction bases left unmatched: 2. The CDR3 loop spans 16 amino acids.